Sequencing of this T cell receptor (beta chain) was carried out in a study of graft-versus-host responses after intestinal transplantation. Study details: Recipients received multivisceral, liver-intestinal, or isolated intestinal transplants. Tacrolimus and steroids were given for 2 to 4 years to all recipients after anti-thymocyte globulin induction.

The CDR3 spans 12 residues. CDR1 and CDR2 (germline): PRHDT, FYEKMQ (reference sequence). Trimming took 3 bases from V and 4 from J, leaving 7 bases between them. Study-level points and caveats: Recipient marrow harbored GvH clones, some of which surfaced first in ileum or blood. When patients had graft-donor T cell macrochimerism, their allografts held high graft-versus-host to host-versus-graft clonal ratios.

Sequencing was performed with immunoSEQ multiplex PCR; in TCRdb, only in-frame clones are kept and a portion is missing. The table lists about 29,000 clones, approximately 93% of them singletons. Notes on this clone: Its antigen is not identified.

V and J are TRBV13 and TRBJ2-7; D call uncertain. The TCR was taken from a human patient who received an intestinal transplant, so some T cells may come from the graft donor. Here the sequenced sample was PBMCs, taken 66 days after intestinal transplant. For the CDR3, the DNA is TGTGCCAGCAGCTTTGGGAAGTACGAGCAGTACTTC. This encodes CASSFGKYEQYF. Full variable domain (missing parts from reference TRBV13 and TRBJ2-7): AAGVIQSPRHLIKEKRETATLKCYPIPRHDTVYWYQQGPGQDPQFLISFYEKMQSDKGSIPDRFSAQQFSDYHSELNMSSLELGDSALYFCASSFGKYEQYFGPGTRLTVT.